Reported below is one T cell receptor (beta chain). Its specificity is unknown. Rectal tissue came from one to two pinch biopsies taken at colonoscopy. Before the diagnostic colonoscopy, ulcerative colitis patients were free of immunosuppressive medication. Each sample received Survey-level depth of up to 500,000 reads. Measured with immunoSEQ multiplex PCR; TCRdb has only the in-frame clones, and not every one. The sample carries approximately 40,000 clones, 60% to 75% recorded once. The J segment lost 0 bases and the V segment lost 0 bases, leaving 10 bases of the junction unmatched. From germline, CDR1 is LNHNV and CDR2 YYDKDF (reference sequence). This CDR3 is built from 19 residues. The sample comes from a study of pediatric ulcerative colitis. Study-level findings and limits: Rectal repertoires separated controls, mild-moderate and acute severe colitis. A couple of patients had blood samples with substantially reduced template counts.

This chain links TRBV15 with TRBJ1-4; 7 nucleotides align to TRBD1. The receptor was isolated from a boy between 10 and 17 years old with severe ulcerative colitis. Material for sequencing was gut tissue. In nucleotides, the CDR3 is TGTGCCACCAGCAGAGATCGGACTTATGGGACAGCAACTAATGAAAAACTGTTTTTT. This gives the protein CATSRDRTYGTATNEKLFF. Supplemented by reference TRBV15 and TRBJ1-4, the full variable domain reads DAMVIQNPRYQVTQFGKPVTLSCSQTLNHNVMYWYQQKSSQAPKLLFHYYDKDFNNEADTPDNFQSRRPNTSFCFLDIRSPGLGDTAMYLCATSRDRTYGTATNEKLFFGSGTQLSVL.